This TCR beta chain was recovered during a study of shared clonotypes between healthy human individuals. The protocol was immunoSEQ multiplex PCR, while the TCRdb copy is restricted to in-frame clones and leaves out a portion. The repertoire consists of 2 million to 3 million clones, with around 94% occurring once and the leading ten covering 0.11% to 0.15%. This clone appeared many times. The sample holds other DNA sequences that translate to the same CDR3. CDR1 SGHRS and CDR2 YFSETQ come from the germline V gene. The CDR3 has 14 residues. Trimming pared 0 bases from V and 1 base from J, leaving 7 bases between.

The sequenced sample consisted of naive CD4+ T cells sorted from blood. Documented subset: CD45RA+ positively selected. This sequence was found in a young man in good health. The chain combines TRBV5-1 with TRBJ1-1; possible D gene TRBD1, 5 bases. The CDR3 DNA sequence: TGCGCCAGCAGCTTGGGACAGACGAACACTGAAGCTTTCTTT. It encodes CASSLGQTNTEAFF.